The entry below describes one T cell receptor (beta chain). Its antigen is currently unknown. TCRdb's table, derived via immunoSEQ multiplex PCR, lists solely in-frame clones and lacks some. The sample lists 120,000 or so clones; more than 75% were seen once. Trimming took 4 bases from V and 3 from J; bases not matched to a gene: 7. This CDR3 has 16 residues. Per the germline V gene, CDR1 is SGHDN and CDR2 is FVKESK. These data belong to a study of cytomegalovirus exposure and HLA in healthy donors. Study-level findings and limits: The dataset shows that most TCR sequences were rare, while some public TCRs occurred in many donors. In the 120 validation repertoires, around 95% of cluster scores exceeded 0, per a later analysis.

Input material: PBMCs. This clonotype originated in a woman aged 30 to 39 in good health and CMV-seronegative. The chain joins TRBV14 to TRBJ2-1, with 9 bases lining up with TRBD2. The CDR3 protein is CASSPLAGGFYNEQFF. The DNA of the CDR3 is TGTGCCAGCAGCCCCCTGGCGGGGGGGTTCTACAATGAGCAGTTCTTC.